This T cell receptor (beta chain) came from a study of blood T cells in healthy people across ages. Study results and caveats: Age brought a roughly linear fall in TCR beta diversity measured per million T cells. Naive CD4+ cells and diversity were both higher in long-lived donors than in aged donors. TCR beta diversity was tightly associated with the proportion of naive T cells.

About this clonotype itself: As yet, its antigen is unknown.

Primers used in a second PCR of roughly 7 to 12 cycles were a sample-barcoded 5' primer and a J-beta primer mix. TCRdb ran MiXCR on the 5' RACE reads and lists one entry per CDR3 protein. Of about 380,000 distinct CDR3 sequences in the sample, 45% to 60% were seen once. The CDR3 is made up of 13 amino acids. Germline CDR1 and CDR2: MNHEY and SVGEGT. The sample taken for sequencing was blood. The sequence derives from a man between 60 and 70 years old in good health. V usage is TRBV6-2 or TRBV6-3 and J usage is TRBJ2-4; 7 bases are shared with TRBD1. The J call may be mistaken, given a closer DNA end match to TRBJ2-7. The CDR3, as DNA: TGTGCCAGCAGATGGGACAGTTCCTACGAGCAGTACTTC. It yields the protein CASRWDSSYEQYF.